The clone carrying this T cell receptor (beta chain) appeared many times. This CDR3 has 17 amino acids. V lost 0 bases to trimming and J lost 2 bases, with 17 bases between them. The germline V gene encodes CDR1 MNHEY and CDR2 SVGEGT. The entry originates in a study of human T cells and chemical hapten exposure. Looking at the study overall: Upper back patch tests used 0.01% DPC, scored after 6 days. Patients, chiefly female, had alopecia areata, totalis or universalis.

TCRdb redid the calling of the RACE reads with MiXCR, one entry per CDR3 protein. Of approximately 350,000 distinct CDR3 sequences in the sample, approximately 6.3% were seen once. Time point noted: patch test 1, 2 weeks after DPC sensitization. Treatment denoted: therapeutic diphenylcyclopropenone sensitization with weekly scalp DPC. The chain recombines TRBV6-2 or TRBV6-3 with TRBJ2-7, with D possibly being TRBD1 or TRBD2 (6 bases each). This specimen was whole blood, taken in connection with sensitization to the hapten diphenylcyclopropenone (DPC). This clonotype was sampled from a woman aged 18-35 years with alopecia areata. Some clones in this sample may be carry-over from other donors' samples. The CDR3 DNA follows: TGTGCCAGCAGTTACTCGCCGCGAGGGGGGTTCGCCTACGAGCAGTACTTC. It translates to CASSYSPRGGFAYEQYF.